Each of the 5 T cell receptor beta chains below was sequenced from the same sample in a study of STAT3 mutations in large granular lymphocyte leukemia. Study outcomes and limitations: At least one immunodominant TCR beta clonotype appeared in every T-cell large granular lymphocyte leukemia patient.

Generated by immunoSEQ multiplex PCR, the TCRdb table keeps only in-frame clones and is missing some. The table has around 30,000 clones, around 85% seen once; the top ten hold over 9.5%. No antigen is known for these receptors. Sequences were obtained from peripheral blood mononuclear cells. The receptors shown here come from a man between 60 and 70 years old with T-cell large granular lymphocyte leukemia. Some clones in this sample may be carry-over from other donors' samples.

The chain links TRBV6-6 to TRBJ1-2; TRBD1 matches at 12 bases. Germline V gives CDR1 MNHNY, CDR2 SVGAGI (reference sequence). The trim removed 2 bases at V and 4 bases at J, leaving 5 bases unmatched. The CDR3 contains 16 residues. The CDR3 DNA reads as TGTGCCAGCAGTTACGGGGGACAGGGGGCTACCTATGGCTACACCTTC. This translates into CASSYGGQGATYGYTF.

The chain links TRBV7-9 to TRBJ2-3; D is ambiguous. Germline V CDR1 and CDR2: SEHNR, FQNEAQ (reference sequence). V was trimmed by 8 bases and J by 2 bases, leaving 11 bases between them. CDR3 length: 13 residues. The CDR3 reads CASGVDFTDTQYF. The CDR3, as DNA: TGTGCCAGCGGGGTGGATTTCACAGATACGCAGTATTTT. The whole variable domain, filled in from reference TRBV7-9 and TRBJ2-3, reads DTGVSQNPRHKITKRGQNVTFRCDPISEHNRLYWYRQTLGQGPEFLTYFQNEAQLEKSRLLSDRFSAERPKGSFSTLEIQRTEQGDSAMYLCASGVDFTDTQYFGPGTRLTVL.

This clone showed up just a few times. V and J are TRBV7-2 and TRBJ2-7; D gene unclear. CDR3 length equals 15 residues. Germline-derived CDR1 and CDR2 are SGHTA and FQGNSA. Trimming pared 3 bases from V and 0 bases from J, leaving 12 bases between. CDR3 amino acids: CASSFGSPSSYEQYF. The CDR3 nucleotides are TGTGCCAGCAGCTTTGGGTCCCCGAGCTCCTACGAGCAGTACTTC.

In this sample, this clone turned up a few times. CDR3 residues: CASSFRGTSGRVEQYF. The CDR3 coding sequence is TGTGCCAGCAGCTTCCGGGGGACTAGCGGGAGGGTGGAGCAGTACTTC. The chain carries TRBV5-8 and TRBJ2-7; the match to TRBD2 covers 16 bases. The CDR3 consists of 16 residues. Germline assignment: CDR1 SGHTS and CDR2 YDEGEE. V shed 2 bases and J 7 bases; nucleotides not matched to a gene: 6.

The gene calls are TRBV7-8 and TRBJ1-1, with D perhaps TRBD1 (5 bases). CDR1 is SGHVS and CDR2 is FQNEAQ in the germline V gene. Trimming left V 0 bases short and J 7 bases short, with 15 bases between. The length of the CDR3 is 15 residues. The CDR3 region has the DNA TGTGCCAGCAGCTTAGCGGGCAGGAGGGGTGGTGAAGCTTTCTTT. This sequence encodes CASSLAGRRGGEAFF.